Listed below are T cell receptor beta chains from one sample, sequenced in a study of CD4 T cells in relation to SARS-CoV-2 and coronaviruses. These receptors are not linked to any known antigen. Some clones are missing from TCRdb's copy, which holds only in-frame ones; the method was immunoSEQ multiplex PCR. The sample includes about 18,000 clones, roughly four fifths of them seen just once. Sample: CD4+ T cells from PBMCs, cultured in vitro. All receptors come from a human donor in good health. Both conserved end residues are part of each CDR3. A D gene is named only where the DNA matches it firmly. Clone size, where shown, is once, few, many, or a class for clones that have expanded.

J gene	V gene	clone size	D gene	CDR3 protein	CDR3 DNA
TRBJ1-2	TRBV5-5	NA	NA	CASSLGDDYGYTF	TGTGCCAGCAGCTTGGGGGACGACTATGGCTACACCTTC
TRBJ2-3	TRBV10-1	once	NA	CASSDPGTDTQYF	TGCGCCAGCAGTGATCCAGGAACAGATACGCAGTATTTT
TRBJ2-5	TRBV6-6	NA	NA	CASSYSQVQETQYF	TGTGCCAGCAGTTACTCCCAGGTCCAAGAGACCCAGTACTTC
TRBJ2-3	TRBV2	NA	TRBD2	CASTGGFTDTQYF	TGTGCCAGCACGGGGGGGTTCACAGATACGCAGTATTTT
TRBJ2-3	TRBV5-4	NA	NA	CASSRWTRDTDTQYF	TGTGCCAGCAGCCGGTGGACGCGGGACACAGATACGCAGTATTTT
TRBJ2-3	TRBV7-2	NA	NA	CASSFRLEWVTDTQYF	TGTGCCAGCAGCTTTAGACTGGAGTGGGTGACAGATACGCAGTATTTT
TRBJ1-2	TRBV11-2	NA	TRBD1	CASSLDRVSNYGYTF	TGTGCCAGCAGCCTAGACAGGGTGTCCAACTATGGCTACACCTTC
TRBJ2-7	TRBV9	NA	NA	CASSPTGISYEQYF	TGTGCCAGCAGCCCAACAGGAATCTCCTACGAGCAGTACTTC
TRBJ2-4	TRBV4-1	NA	TRBD2	CASSPLGRGAKNIQYF	TGCGCCAGCAGCCCCCTGGGGAGGGGCGCGAAAAACATTCAGTACTTC
TRBJ1-2	TRBV2	few	NA	CASGENYGYTF	TGTGCCAGCGGAGAAAACTATGGCTACACCTTC
TRBJ2-7	TRBV5-1	NA	NA	CASSGDYEQYF	TGCGCCAGCAGCGGGGACTACGAGCAGTACTTC
TRBJ1-1	TRBV27	NA	NA	CASSWASGLFF	TGTGCCAGCAGTTGGGCCTCGGGGCTATTCTTT
TRBJ1-3	TRBV5-1	NA	NA	CASSSEQGNTIYF	TGCGCCAGCAGCTCCGAACAGGGAAACACCATATATTTT
TRBJ2-7	TRBV7-9	NA	TRBD1	CASSLGQGFHEQYF	TGTGCCAGCAGCTTAGGACAGGGTTTCCACGAGCAGTACTTC
TRBJ2-7	TRBV7-9	NA	TRBD1	CASSSHSWTGAYEQYF	TGTGCCAGCAGCTCCCACTCATGGACAGGTGCTTACGAGCAGTACTTC
TRBJ1-3	TRBV6-5	NA	NA	CASSSRVSGNTIYF	TGTGCCAGCAGCAGCAGGGTCTCTGGAAACACCATATATTTT
TRBJ1-1	TRBV19	NA	NA	CASSISQTNTEAFF	TGTGCCAGTAGTATTTCCCAGACGAACACTGAAGCTTTCTTT
TRBJ2-5	TRBV7-8	once	NA	CASSLVRIRGWETQYF	TGTGCCAGCAGCTTAGTTCGCATTCGGGGGTGGGAGACCCAGTACTTC
TRBJ2-2	TRBV5-1	once	NA	CASSPSVGNTGELFF	TGCGCCAGCAGCCCGAGTGTGGGAAACACCGGGGAGCTGTTTTTT
TRBJ2-5	TRBV9	NA	TRBD2	CASSGLRSSGDKETQYF	TGTGCCAGCAGCGGATTGAGGTCTAGCGGGGATAAGGAGACCCAGTACTTC
TRBJ2-7	TRBV10-3	few	TRBD1	CAIMRDRGELEQYF	TGTGCCATCATGAGGGACAGGGGGGAGCTGGAGCAGTACTTC
TRBJ1-5	TRBV7-2	NA	NA	CASSLVRGGLGSNQPQHF	TGTGCCAGCAGCTTGGTGAGGGGTGGACTAGGTAGCAATCAGCCCCAGCATTTT
TRBJ2-2	TRBV7-8	once	TRBD2	CASSLVGLAAAGELFF	TGTGCCAGCAGCTTAGTGGGACTAGCGGCGGCCGGGGAGCTGTTTTTT
TRBJ1-4	TRBV6-5	NA	TRBD1	CAGGHTGGDEKLFF	TGTGCCGGGGGGCACACAGGGGGCGACGAAAAACTGTTTTTT
TRBJ2-7	TRBV6-2/TRBV6-3	NA	NA	CASSWERGQYF	TGTGCCAGCAGTTGGGAGCGTGGGCAGTACTTC
TRBJ1-1	TRBV2	NA	NA	CASTLWAGEAFF	TGTGCCAGCACCCTATGGGCAGGGGAAGCTTTCTTT
TRBJ1-5	TRBV2	NA	NA	CASSQDQGNNQPQHF	TGTGCCAGCAGTCAGGACCAAGGCAACAATCAGCCCCAGCATTTT
TRBJ2-5	TRBV29-1	NA	NA	CSVALQQETQYF	TGCAGCGTTGCGTTACAGCAAGAGACCCAGTACTTC
TRBJ1-2	TRBV19	few	TRBD1	CASTKTGSGYTF	TGTGCCAGTACCAAGACAGGGAGTGGCTACACCTTC
TRBJ2-2	TRBV3-1/TRBV3-2	NA	NA	CASSHISINGGTGELFF	TGTGCCAGCAGCCATATCTCTATAAATGGTGGGACCGGGGAGCTGTTTTTT
TRBJ2-2	TRBV7-2	NA	TRBD2	CASSLYHGGSSGELFF	TGTGCCAGCAGCTTATATCACGGGGGGAGCTCCGGGGAGCTGTTTTTT
TRBJ1-5	TRBV9	NA	NA	CASSEGEWYQPQHF	TGTGCCAGCAGCGAGGGGGAGTGGTATCAGCCCCAGCATTTT
TRBJ2-1	TRBV13	NA	TRBD2	CASSLLASGYNEQFF	TGTGCCAGCAGCTTATTGGCTAGCGGCTACAATGAGCAGTTCTTC
TRBJ1-1	TRBV7-9	few	NA	CASTPRQVRGTEAFF	TGTGCCAGCACCCCCCGACAGGTCCGTGGCACTGAAGCTTTCTTT
TRBJ2-7	TRBV6-6	once	TRBD2	CASSYGPSGSGHEQYF	TGTGCCAGCAGTTACGGCCCCAGCGGGAGCGGCCACGAGCAGTACTTC
TRBJ2-1	TRBV19	NA	TRBD2	CASSPGGSGLVGQFF	TGTGCCAGTAGTCCCGGCGGGAGCGGACTAGTTGGACAGTTCTTC
TRBJ2-5	TRBV3-1/TRBV3-2	NA	NA	CASSQDIRGPETQYF	TGTGCCAGCAGCCAAGATATCCGAGGGCCAGAGACCCAGTACTTC
TRBJ2-3	TRBV18	NA	NA	CVSSDMEDTQYF	TGTGTCAGCTCAGACATGGAGGATACGCAGTATTTT
TRBJ2-7	TRBV27	NA	NA	CASRFGGAAGEQYF	TGTGCCAGCAGGTTTGGGGGAGCTGCAGGCGAGCAGTACTTC
TRBJ1-4	TRBV12-3/TRBV12-4	NA	TRBD1	CASKDRGELFF	TGTGCCAGCAAGGACAGGGGCGAACTGTTTTTT
TRBJ2-3	TRBV6-2/TRBV6-3	NA	NA	CASSRTDTQYF	TGTGCCAGCAGCCGGACAGATACGCAGTATTTT
TRBJ2-7	TRBV20-1	NA	TRBD2	CSASSTGTRGSYEQYF	TGCAGTGCTAGTAGCACCGGGACTAGGGGATCCTACGAGCAGTACTTC